Included here is one T cell receptor beta chain sequence, with context. These data are taken from a study of blood T cell repertoires in COVID-19. Whole-study context: Italy, Spain and the United States were the sources of the convalescent and acute COVID-19 samples. T cells, B-cell-depleted T cells, or PBMCs provided the cDNA or gDNA that served as material.

As processed by the authors: Estimated nucleated cell counts came from reference gene primer amplification. The table came from immunoSEQ multiplex PCR; TCRdb's copy has only in-frame clones and leaves some out. The DNA gave D and trimming, while V, J and clone size come from that table. The sample lists fewer than 500,000 clones; approximately 90% were seen once. Germline V CDR1 and CDR2: GTSNPN, SVGIG (reference sequence). The V end was cut by 3 bases, the J end by 12 bases, with 17 bases between. The CDR3 consists of 13 residues. This chain connects TRBV30 to TRBJ1-4; no clear D gene. Sequencing was done on a sample of peripheral blood. This clonotype originated in a woman in her 30s with acute or convalescent COVID-19. This CDR3 is CAWRVLPGFQLFF. CDR3 nucleotide sequence: TGTGCCTGGAGGGTATTACCAGGTTTTCAACTGTTTTTT.